A single sample gave rise to the 2 T cell receptor beta chains below, sequenced in a study of identical twins. TCRdb re-derived calls from the 5' RACE reads in MiXCR, one entry per CDR3 protein. The table lists a few hundred thousand distinct CDR3 sequences, approximately 9.6% of them singletons. These data were also filed under a second study, of yellow fever vaccine responses in identical twins.

The sequenced sample consisted of PBMCs. These receptors were collected from a young woman in good health.

Ten or more counts support this clonotype. The chain has TRBV4-3 and TRBJ1-2, with D unresolved. The germline CDR1 and CDR2 sequences are LGHNA and YSLEER. The V end was cut by 0 bases, the J end by 3 bases, with 11 bases between. This CDR3 is 15 amino acids long. CDR3 DNA: TGCGCCAGCAGCCAAGATTATGGGCAGGACTATGGCTACACCTTC. It codes for CASSQDYGQDYGYTF.

The chain combines TRBV30 with TRBJ1-1; 7 bases are a match to TRBD1. The CDR3 runs 11 residues. Germline V CDR1 and CDR2: GTSNPN, SVGIG (reference sequence). V lost 4 bases and J lost 10; bases outside the gene matches: 6. The CDR3 protein is CAWNRGLAAFF. The DNA for the CDR3 is TGTGCCTGGAATAGGGGGCTAGCAGCTTTCTTT.